These 4 T cell receptor beta chains share one sample of origin, sequenced in a study of cytotoxic CD8 clonotypes in ibrutinib-treated CLL. Sequenced by immunoSEQ multiplex PCR; TCRdb stores in-frame clones only, minus some. The table has roughly 250,000 clones, 70% seen once. Sequenced material: PBMCs, taken after 24 months of ibrutinib treatment. These receptors were obtained from a human donor with chronic lymphocytic leukemia.

The rearrangement joins TRBV28 to TRBJ1-1, with D hard to call. This CDR3 comprises 15 residues. The V end lost 7 bases, the J end lost 1 base, and 16 bases lay between the germline ends. Germline values: CDR1 MDHEN, CDR2 SYDVKM. The CDR3 protein is CASTLVRTPNTEAFF. The CDR3 nucleotides read TGTGCCAGCACCCTGGTTAGGACCCCGAACACTGAAGCTTTCTTT.

The rearrangement joins TRBV28 to TRBJ2-7, with a possible D match to TRBD2 (6 bases). V gave up 8 bases and J gave up 3 bases, with 14 bases separating them. CDR1 and CDR2 (germline): MDHEN, SYDVKM. This CDR3 is 13 amino acids long. CDR3 region: CASGGSVGYEQYF. As DNA, the CDR3 is TGTGCCAGCGGAGGGTCTGTTGGCTACGAGCAGTACTTC.

This clone has just one count. The rearrangement joins TRBV10-2 to TRBJ2-7; D might be TRBD1 (6 bases). This CDR3 is 13 amino acids long. V gave up 7 bases and J gave up 7 bases, with 17 bases separating them. CDR1 WSHSY and CDR2 SAAADI come from the germline V gene. The CDR3 region is CASNGQPLEEQYF. Here the CDR3 DNA reads TGCGCCAGCAATGGACAGCCCCTAGAGGAGCAGTACTTC.

This clone was recorded once. This rearrangement joins TRBV10-3 to TRBJ2-1; 9 nucleotides match TRBD2. This CDR3 is built from 13 residues. Germline CDR1 and CDR2: ENHRY and SYGVKD. With 5 bases clipped from V and 9 bases from J, the junction kept 5 bases outside the gene matches. The CDR3 DNA follows: TGTGCCATCAGTTTAGCGGGAGCAGGTGAGCAGTTCTTC. Protein sequence: CAISLAGAGEQFF.